The 22 T cell receptor beta chains presented below share a single source sample, sequenced in a study of T cell repertoires in cytomegalovirus infection. Using its own MiXCR run on the reads, TCRdb lists one record per CDR3 protein. In the table there are hundreds of thousands of distinct CDR3 sequences, 15% to 20% of which are singletons. The sample comprised PBMCs. These receptors came from a human donor in good health (CMV status not recorded). Some clones in this sample may be carry-over from other donors' samples.

In its sample, this clonotype was seen many times. This chain uses TRBV7-8 with TRBJ2-5; the D gene is possibly TRBD2 (6 bases). The ends were cut back, 4 bases at V and 5 bases at J, with 14 bases in the middle. The CDR3 has 14 residues. Per the germline V gene, CDR1 is SGHVS and CDR2 is FQNEAQ. The CDR3 loop is CASSSGGSVETQYF. DNA of the CDR3: TGTGCCAGCAGCTCTGGAGGGAGTGTCGAGACCCAGTACTTC.

This clonotype was detected a few times. This chain links TRBV4-3 with TRBJ2-1; a weak D match, TRBD2 (6 bases). The CDR3 extends over 15 amino acids. Trimming removed 0 bases at V and 8 bases at J, with 14 bases between. From germline, CDR1 is LGHNA and CDR2 YSLEER. CDR3 DNA: TGCGCCAGCAGCCAAGATCGCGGGAAATACTATGAGCAGTTCTTC. Amino acids: CASSQDRGKYYEQFF.

The chain couples TRBV5-6 to TRBJ1-4; perhaps TRBD1 as D (5 bases). Germline-derived CDR1 and CDR2 are SGHDT and YYEEEE. The germline V and J ends were trimmed by 3 bases and 7 bases, with 10 bases remaining between them. The CDR3 contains 13 residues. The CDR3 DNA is TGTGCCAGCAGCTCCCGGGACGCTGAAAAACTGTTTTTT. It yields the protein CASSSRDAEKLFF. The variable domain in full, with the rest retrieved from reference TRBV5-6 and TRBJ1-4, is DAGVTQSPTHLIKTRGQQVTLRCSPKSGHDTVSWYQQALGQGPQFIFQYYEEEERQRGNFPDRFSGHQFPNYSSELNVNALLLGDSALYLCASSSRDAEKLFFGSGTQLSVL.

This clonotype was seen a few times. The chain's CDR3 is CASSAPSGGLNEQFF. The CDR3 nucleotides are TGTGCCAGCAGTGCGCCTAGCGGGGGGTTGAATGAGCAGTTCTTC. The chain carries TRBV12-3 or TRBV12-4 and TRBJ2-1; the match to TRBD2 covers 11 bases. The J segment lost 7 bases and the V segment lost 5 bases, leaving 7 bases of the junction unmatched. The CDR3 is 15 residues long.

The genes are TRBV12-3 or TRBV12-4 and TRBJ1-1; a possible D gene is TRBD1 (5 bases). Trimming left V 4 bases short and J 1 base short, with 10 bases between. CDR3 length: 14 residues. The CDR3 DNA is TGTGCCAGCAGTTCGAGCCAGGGGAACACTGAAGCTTTCTTT. Its protein is CASSSSQGNTEAFF.

The chain joins TRBV27 to TRBJ1-4, with 7 bases matching TRBD1. The CDR3 runs to 13 residues. The V gene end was trimmed by 8 bases and the J gene end by 6 bases; junction bases not matched to a gene: 6. From germline, CDR1 is MNHEY and CDR2 SMNVEV (reference sequence). The CDR3 loop reads CASRRGRHEKLFF. As DNA, the CDR3 is TGTGCCAGCCGGAGGGGGCGGCATGAAAAACTGTTTTTT.

CDR3 sequence: CASSLGGLAGGHEQFF. CDR3 DNA: TGTGCCAGCAGTTTAGGTGGACTAGCGGGGGGGCATGAGCAGTTCTTC. The rearrangement links TRBV28 to TRBJ2-1; 15 bases line up with TRBD2. Germline-derived CDR1 and CDR2 are MDHEN and SYDVKM. Germline trimming cut 2 bases from V and 8 bases from J; bases unmatched to any gene: 4. The CDR3 runs 16 residues. The variable domain in full, with the rest retrieved from reference TRBV28 and TRBJ2-1, is DVKVTQSSRYLVKRTGEKVFLECVQDMDHENMFWYRQDPGLGLRLIYFSYDVKMKEKGDIPEGYSVSREKKERFSLILESASTNQTSMYLCASSLGGLAGGHEQFFGPGTRLTVL.

The rearrangement joins TRBV4-3 to TRBJ2-3; 12 bases fit TRBD2. Per germline, CDR1 LGHNA and CDR2 YSLEER. V gave up 3 bases and J gave up 2 bases; unmatched junction bases: 3. The CDR3 length is 16 residues. CDR3 nucleotides: TGCGCCAGCAGCCACGGACTAGCGGGGCCCACAGATACGCAGTATTTT. This sequence encodes CASSHGLAGPTDTQYF.

This clonotype was seen more than once but under ten times. This chain uses TRBV4-1 with TRBJ2-1, with a weak D call TRBD2 (5 bases). This CDR3 spans 15 amino acids. Looked up from germline, CDR1 is MGHRA and CDR2 is YSYEKL. The ends were cut back, 1 base at V and 7 bases at J, with 14 bases in the middle. Written as DNA, the CDR3 is TGCGCCAGCAGCCAAGTAGAAAGTCCGGGGAATGAGCAGTTCTTC. This encodes CASSQVESPGNEQFF.

The chain recombines TRBV30 with TRBJ1-1; D unclear. V was pared by 2 bases and J by 2 bases, with 12 bases between. This CDR3 region has 14 residues. CDR1 is GTSNPN, CDR2 SVGIG, per germline (reference sequence). DNA for the CDR3: TGTGCCTGGAGTCGCCGGGGAGGAAACACTGAAGCTTTCTTT. It codes for CAWSRRGGNTEAFF.

The chain joins TRBV7-2 to TRBJ2-1; D ambiguous. Trimming stripped 0 bases from V and 4 bases from J, with 13 bases between. The CDR3 length is 16 residues. Germline V CDR1 and CDR2: SGHTA, FQGNSA. The CDR3 coding sequence is TGTGCCAGCAGCTTAGCTGTGGGTATGGGGTACAATGAGCAGTTCTTC. Encoded protein: CASSLAVGMGYNEQFF.

This clonotype has ten or more counts. In nucleotides, the CDR3 is TGTGCCAGCAGTTACTCCACTAGGATCGGGACCCGTGAGCAGTTCTTC. Its translation is CASSYSTRIGTREQFF. V gene TRBV6-5 combines with J gene TRBJ2-1; D might be TRBD1 or TRBD2, each matching 5 bases. CDR1 is MNHEY and CDR2 is SVGAGI in the germline V gene. The CDR3 is 16 amino acids. Trimming left V 0 bases short and J 9 bases short, with 18 bases between.

This clonotype was counted at least ten times. This rearrangement joins TRBV7-9 to TRBJ2-7; 7 bases line up with TRBD2. The CDR3 covers 16 residues. With 2 bases clipped from V and 2 bases from J, the junction kept 9 bases outside the gene matches. Germline V gene sequence: CDR1 SEHNR, CDR2 FQNEAQ (reference sequence). The CDR3 DNA reads as TGTGCCAGCAGCTTATTTACGGGAGGAGGACCCTACGAGCAGTACTTC. Translating gives CASSLFTGGGPYEQYF.

The V call is TRBV7-9, the J call TRBJ2-6; tentatively, D is TRBD2 (6 bases). Germline loops: CDR1 SEHNR, CDR2 FQNEAQ (reference sequence). This CDR3 region has 16 residues. The ends were cut back, 7 bases at V and 2 bases at J, with 15 bases in the middle. In DNA form, the CDR3 reads TGTGCCAGCACGCCTTCCTGGGGGGCTGGGGCCAACGTCCTGACTTTC. Residues: CASTPSWGAGANVLTF.

This clonotype was seen a few times. This rearrangement joins TRBV2 to TRBJ1-2; D perhaps matches TRBD1 (6 bases). V lost 4 bases and J 7 bases, leaving 16 bases between the germline ends. This CDR3 is 14 amino acids long. Germline CDR1 SNHLY, CDR2 FYNNEI. CDR3 loop: CASSAVLQGGGYTF. DNA of the CDR3: TGTGCCAGCAGTGCTGTTTTACAGGGCGGTGGCTACACCTTC.

This clonotype occurred many times. As DNA, the CDR3 is TGTGCCAGCAGCTTAGGGGACGTCACCTACGAGCAGTACTTC. Amino acids: CASSLGDVTYEQYF. This chain links TRBV7-8 with TRBJ2-7, with D perhaps TRBD1 or TRBD2 (5 bases each). Trimming removed 1 base at V and 2 bases at J, with 9 bases between. This CDR3 spans 14 amino acids. Germline V gene data show CDR1 as SGHVS and CDR2 as FQNEAQ. Variable domain in full (rest from reference TRBV7-8 and TRBJ2-7): GAGVSQSPRYKVAKRGQDVALRCDPISGHVSLFWYQQALGQGPEFLTYFQNEAQLDKSGLPSDRFFAERPEGSVSTLKIQRTQQEDSAVYLCASSLGDVTYEQYFGPGTRLTVT.

The V and J genes are TRBV5-4 and TRBJ2-4, with 9 bases fitting TRBD2. J gave up 2 bases and V 1 base, and 7 bases lay outside the gene matches. Germline values: CDR1 SGHNT, CDR2 YYREEE (reference sequence). The CDR3 extends over 17 amino acids. Here the CDR3 reads CASSLWAGGDSKNIQYF. As DNA, the CDR3 is TGTGCCAGCAGCTTGTGGGCGGGAGGGGATTCCAAAAACATTCAGTACTTC.

This clonotype was recorded at least ten times. J is TRBJ2-4 and V is TRBV28, with 8 nucleotides matching TRBD2. The CDR3 sequence is 14 residues long. The V segment lost 8 bases and the J segment 0 bases; nucleotides outside the gene matches: 3. In germline, CDR1 is MDHEN, CDR2 SYDVKM. The CDR3 coding sequence is TGTGCCAGCCGGGAGGGCCAAGCCAAAAACATTCAGTACTTC. This codes for CASREGQAKNIQYF.

The J gene is TRBJ1-2, the V gene TRBV10-3, with D possibly matching TRBD1 (5 bases). CDR3 size: 19 residues. CDR1 ENHRY and CDR2 SYGVKD come from the germline V gene. Trimming cost V 5 bases and J 4 bases, with 29 bases left between them. CDR3 DNA: TGTGCCATCAGTTCCCAAGGCGTAGGTTGGGGGTTTAGTGGCTATGGCTACACCTTC. It codes for CAISSQGVGWGFSGYGYTF.

This clonotype was counted at least ten times. The chain has TRBV7-2 and TRBJ1-6; D is unresolved. The CDR3 totals 11 residues. Per germline, CDR1 SGHTA and CDR2 FQGNSA. V lost 5 bases, J lost 7 bases, and 3 bases lay in between. The DNA for the CDR3 is TGTGCCAGCAGCGGAAATTCACCCCTCCACTTT. This translates into CASSGNSPLHF.

This chain joins TRBV7-9 and TRBJ2-3; 7 bases are a match to TRBD1. The length of the CDR3 is 16 residues. The J segment lost 1 base and the V segment lost 3 bases, leaving 7 bases of the junction unmatched. CDR1 and CDR2 from the germline V gene are SEHNR and FQNEAQ (reference sequence). The CDR3, as DNA: TGTGCCAGCAGCTTGGGACAGAAGACGGGCACAGATACGCAGTATTTT. Protein: CASSLGQKTGTDTQYF. The entire variable domain, with the rest obtained from reference TRBV7-9 and TRBJ2-3, is as follows: DTGVSQNPRHKITKRGQNVTFRCDPISEHNRLYWYRQTLGQGPEFLTYFQNEAQLEKSRLLSDRFSAERPKGSFSTLEIQRTEQGDSAMYLCASSLGQKTGTDTQYFGPGTRLTVL.

This clonotype was observed a single time. The DNA of the CDR3 is TGTGCCAGCAGCACAGGGGGCTCCAGCTATGGCTACACCTTC. Amino acid sequence: CASSTGGSSYGYTF. The rearrangement uses TRBV6-6 and TRBJ1-2, with 9 positions matching TRBD1. CDR1 and CDR2 from the germline V gene are MNHNY and SVGAGI (reference sequence). The trim removed 6 bases at V and 4 bases at J, leaving 6 bases unmatched. The CDR3 spans 14 residues.